This T cell receptor (beta chain) was sequenced in a study of CD8 T cells in Susac syndrome. RNA, at about 0.45 to 1 ug, was reverse transcribed with random hexamers. MiXCR, run by TCRdb on the immunoSEQ multiplex PCR reads, gives a single entry per CDR3 protein. The sample lists about 240,000 distinct CDR3 sequences, 96% occurring once. The CDR3 covers 13 residues. The germline V gene encodes CDR1 SGHKS and CDR2 YYEKEE (reference sequence). Trimming cost V 4 bases and J 6 bases, with 11 bases left between them. The sequence derives from a human donor with Susac syndrome. The sample consisted of CD4+ T cells from PBMCs. This sequence joins TRBV5-5 and TRBJ2-1; D remains unclear. The CDR3 DNA sequence: TGTGCCAGCAGCGGCATAACGGCCAATGAGCAGTTCTTC. It translates to CASSGITANEQFF.